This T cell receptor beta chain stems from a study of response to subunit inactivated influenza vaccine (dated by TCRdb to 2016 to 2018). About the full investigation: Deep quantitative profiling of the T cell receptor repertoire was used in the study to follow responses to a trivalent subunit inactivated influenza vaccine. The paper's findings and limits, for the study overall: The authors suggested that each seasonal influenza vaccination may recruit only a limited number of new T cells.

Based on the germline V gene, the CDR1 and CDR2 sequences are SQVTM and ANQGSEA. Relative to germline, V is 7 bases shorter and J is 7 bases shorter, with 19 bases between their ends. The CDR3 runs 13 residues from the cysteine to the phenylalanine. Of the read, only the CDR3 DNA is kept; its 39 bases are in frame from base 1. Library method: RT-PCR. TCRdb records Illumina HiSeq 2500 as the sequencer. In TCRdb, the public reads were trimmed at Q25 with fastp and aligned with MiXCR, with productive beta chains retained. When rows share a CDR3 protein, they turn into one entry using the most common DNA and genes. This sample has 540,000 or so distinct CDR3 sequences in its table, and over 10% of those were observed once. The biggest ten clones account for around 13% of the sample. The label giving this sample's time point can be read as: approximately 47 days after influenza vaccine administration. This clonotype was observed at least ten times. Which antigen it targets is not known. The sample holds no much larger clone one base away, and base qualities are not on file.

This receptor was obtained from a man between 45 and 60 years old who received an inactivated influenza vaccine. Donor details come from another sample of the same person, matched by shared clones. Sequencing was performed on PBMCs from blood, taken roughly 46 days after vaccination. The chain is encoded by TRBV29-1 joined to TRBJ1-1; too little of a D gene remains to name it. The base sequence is TGCAGCGCCGTCCCCCCGGCGACTGGTGAAGCTTTCTTT. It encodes CSAVPPATGEAFF.